This T cell receptor (beta chain) is drawn from a study of blood T cell repertoires in COVID-19 (TCRdb year 2020). About the investigation overall: Collaborator samples came from the United States, Italy and Spain and covered acute and convalescent phases of COVID-19. The sample metadata nearly always contained a de-identified subject ID, COVID-19 status, age in years and sex. The repertoires were released in a freely available public database meant as a resource for research on the immune response to SARS-CoV-2. Samples came from the ongoing ImmuneRACE study (first 160 participants) plus 1,254 subjects from 6 global collaborators. The material from the prospective study consisted of cDNA or gDNA derived from T cells, B-cell-depleted T cells, or PBMCs. The dataset comprised deeply sampled blood TCRbeta repertoires from subjects exposed to, actively infected with, or recovered from COVID-19. Where available, HLA class I and class II types were obtained from metadata supplied by the sample provider rather than from assay-based typing.

Turning to this clone: The antigen this receptor binds is unknown. Per-nucleotide qualities are absent, and no much larger clonotype sits a single base away.

The immunoSEQ Assay, a bias-controlled multiplex PCR, was used to amplify TCRbeta CDR3 regions from genomic DNA. Processing in the source paper ran as follows. The number of nucleated cells in each sample was estimated by amplification of reference gene primers within the assay. To quantify the absolute abundance of each unique TCRbeta CDR3 rearrangement, sequence reads were collapsed and filtered. For each sample, productive Simpson clonality was calculated as the square root of Simpson's diversity index across productive rearrangements. TCRdb limited this immuneACCESS table to in-frame rearrangements with V and J called. A share of clones is missing; checked studies link under half to unresolved V genes, and the rest is unexplained. V, J and clone size are taken as reported in that table, and D and trimming were inferred from the DNA itself. The sample profile shows under 200,000 clones; around 82% of them were found once. Under 6.5% of the sample is held by the ten biggest clonotypes.

Participants in the prospective study were enrolled through a virtual design, were aged about 18 to 90 years, and lived in approximately 24 United States geographic areas. Cohort assignment in the prospective study relied on participant-reported clinical history from a screening survey and a study questionnaire. In the prospective study, mobile phlebotomists collected whole blood, serum and a nasopharyngeal or oropharyngeal swab from each participant. Additional blood draws and questionnaires over an approximately two-month period could optionally be provided by prospective study participants. Blood samples from the prospective study were shipped frozen or at room temperature prior to DNA extraction. Per the germline V gene, MNHEY is the CDR1 and SVGAGI is the CDR2. The CDR3 spans 12 residues, from the cysteine through the valine. The kept DNA is CDR3 alone, 36 bases in frame from the first base. Relative to germline, V is 8 bases shorter and J is 6 bases shorter, with 14 bases between their ends.

Overall study results and their limits: The amount of clinical and demographic metadata varied by source and participant and was provided uncurated.

This sequence uses TRBV6-5 and TRBJ2-7; tentative D gene TRBD2, with 6 bases matching. The sample consisted of PBMCs or T cells enriched from blood (not recorded which). This clonotype was obtained from a woman aged 60 to 75 with acute COVID-19. The nucleotide sequence reads as follows: TGTGCCAGCGGGGCGCTCGGGGGCGAGCAGTACGTC. This translates into CASGALGGEQYV.